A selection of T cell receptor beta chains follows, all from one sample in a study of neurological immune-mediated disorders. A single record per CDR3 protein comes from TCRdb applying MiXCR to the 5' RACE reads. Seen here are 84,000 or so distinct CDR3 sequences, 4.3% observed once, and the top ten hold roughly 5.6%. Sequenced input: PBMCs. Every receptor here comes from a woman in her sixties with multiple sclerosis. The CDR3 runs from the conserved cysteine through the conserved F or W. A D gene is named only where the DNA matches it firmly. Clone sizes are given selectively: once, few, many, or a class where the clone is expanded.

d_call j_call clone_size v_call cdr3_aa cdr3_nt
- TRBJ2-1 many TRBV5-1 CASSLGDYNEQFF TGCGCCAGCAGCTTGGGGGACTACAATGAGCAGTTCTTC
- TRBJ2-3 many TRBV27 CASSSLRQDTDTQYF TGTGCCAGCAGTTCCCTACGACAAGACACAGATACGCAGTATTTT
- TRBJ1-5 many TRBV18 CASSPGENQPQHF TGTGCCAGCTCACCGGGAGAAAATCAGCCCCAGCATTTT
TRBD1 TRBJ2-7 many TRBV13 CASSARQGGEQYF TGTGCCAGCAGCGCACGACAGGGTGGAGAGCAGTACTTC
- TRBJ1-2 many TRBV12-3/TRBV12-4 CASSYSGDAGYTF TGTGCCAGCAGTTACTCAGGGGACGCTGGCTACACCTTC
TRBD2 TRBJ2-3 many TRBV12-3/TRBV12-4 CASSLTGSGADTQYF TGTGCCAGCAGTTTAACCGGCAGCGGGGCAGATACGCAGTATTTT
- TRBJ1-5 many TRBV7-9 CASSLPGTSPQHF TGTGCCAGCAGCTTACCGGGGACCTCGCCCCAGCATTTT
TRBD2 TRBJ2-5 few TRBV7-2 CASSLAAGGPETQYF TGTGCCAGCAGCTTAGCAGCGGGGGGGCCCGAGACCCAGTACTTC
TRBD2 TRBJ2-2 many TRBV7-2 CASSSQLRGGLTGELFF TGTGCCAGCAGCTCCCAACTCCGCGGGGGGTTGACCGGGGAGCTGTTTTTT
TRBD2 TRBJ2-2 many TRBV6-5 CASSTPRRGDTGELFF TGTGCCAGCAGTACCCCCCGGCGGGGGGACACCGGGGAGCTGTTTTTT
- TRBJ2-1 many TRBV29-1 CSVGKGVDEQFF TGCAGCGTTGGTAAAGGGGTCGATGAGCAGTTCTTC
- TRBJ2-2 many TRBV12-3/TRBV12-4 CASSPQEGTGELFF TGTGCCAGCAGCCCCCAAGAGGGGACCGGGGAGCTGTTTTTT
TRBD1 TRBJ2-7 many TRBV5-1 CASSQDRGLEQYF TGCGCCAGCAGCCAAGACAGGGGGCTCGAGCAGTACTTC
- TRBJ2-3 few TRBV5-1 CASSLGFPRRSTDTQYF TGCGCCAGCAGCTTGGGGTTCCCACGGCGAAGCACAGATACGCAGTATTTT
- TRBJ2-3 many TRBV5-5 CASWGTYSAITDTQYF TGTGCCAGCTGGGGGACCTATAGCGCTATCACAGATACGCAGTATTTT
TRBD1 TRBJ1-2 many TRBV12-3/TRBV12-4 CASSFQGGYGYTF TGTGCCAGCAGTTTCCAGGGGGGCTATGGCTACACCTTC
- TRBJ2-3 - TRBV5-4 CASSMGGAGTDTQYF TGTGCCAGCAGTATGGGGGGGGCAGGCACAGATACGCAGTATTTT
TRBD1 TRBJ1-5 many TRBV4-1 CASSQDVQGAYQPQHF TGCGCCAGCAGCCAAGACGTACAGGGGGCTTATCAGCCCCAGCATTTT
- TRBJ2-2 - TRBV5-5 CASSTMGTRRTAGELFF TGTGCCAGCAGTACTATGGGAACTAGGCGAACGGCCGGGGAGCTGTTTTTT
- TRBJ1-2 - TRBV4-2 CASSQDKGYTF TGTGCCAGCAGCCAAGATAAGGGCTACACCTTC
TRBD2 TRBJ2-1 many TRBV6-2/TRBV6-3 CASSYGGAYNEQFF TGTGCCAGCAGTTACGGGGGGGCCTACAATGAGCAGTTCTTC
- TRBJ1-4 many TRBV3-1 CASSPSWRTNEKLFF TGTGCCAGCAGCCCATCATGGAGGACTAATGAAAAACTGTTTTTT
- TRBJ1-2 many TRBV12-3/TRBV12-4 CASRLRGTANYGYTF TGTGCCAGCAGACTCAGGGGCACGGCTAACTATGGCTACACCTTC
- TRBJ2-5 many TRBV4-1 CASSQVLVEAQYF TGCGCCAGCAGCCAAGTTCTAGTTGAAGCCCAGTACTTC
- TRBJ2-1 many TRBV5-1 CASSNPGGPYNEQFF TGCGCCAGCAGCAACCCTGGCGGGCCCTACAATGAGCAGTTCTTC
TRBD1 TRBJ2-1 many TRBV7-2 CASSPDWTTGGSNEQFF TGTGCCAGCAGCCCTGACTGGACCACAGGGGGGAGCAATGAGCAGTTCTTC
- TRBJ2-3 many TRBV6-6 CASRLDRNTDTQYF TGTGCCAGCCGCCTGGACAGAAACACAGATACGCAGTATTTT
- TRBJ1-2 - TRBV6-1 CASSVGTARDGYTF TGTGCCAGCAGTGTCGGGACTGCAAGGGATGGCTACACCTTC
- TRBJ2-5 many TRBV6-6 CASSYSISGGTQYF TGTGCCAGCAGTTACTCGATTTCAGGAGGGACCCAGTACTTC
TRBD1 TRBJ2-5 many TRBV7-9 CASSPSRRDRGPETQYF TGTGCCAGCAGCCCCAGTCGCCGGGACAGGGGCCCGGAAACCCAGTACTTC
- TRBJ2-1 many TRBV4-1 CASSRRGSGIANNEQFF TGCGCCAGCAGCCGTCGTGGGTCTGGTATCGCTAACAATGAGCAGTTCTTC
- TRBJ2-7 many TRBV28 CASRGGALGSYEQYF TGTGCCAGCCGTGGAGGGGCCCTCGGCTCCTACGAGCAGTACTTC
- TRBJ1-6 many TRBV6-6 CASSYSGRTNNSPLHF TGTGCCAGCAGTTACTCGGGCAGGACTAATAATTCACCCCTCCACTTT
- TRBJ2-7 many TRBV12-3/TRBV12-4 CASNRDGGYEQYF TGTGCCAGCAACCGGGACGGGGGATACGAGCAGTACTTC
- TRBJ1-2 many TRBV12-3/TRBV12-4 CASSLGTGGYGYTF TGTGCCAGCAGTTTAGGGACCGGGGGCTATGGCTACACCTTC
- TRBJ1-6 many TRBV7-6 CASSLELLNSPLHF TGTGCCAGCAGCTTAGAGCTTTTGAATTCACCCCTCCACTTT
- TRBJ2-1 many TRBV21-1 CANPGQGDRDEQFF TGTGCCAACCCGGGACAGGGCGATCGCGATGAGCAGTTCTTC
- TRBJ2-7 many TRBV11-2 CASSLGNSVYEQYF TGTGCCAGCAGCTTAGGTAACTCCGTGTACGAGCAGTACTTC
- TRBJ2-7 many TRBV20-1 CSARTNPTYEQYF TGCAGTGCTAGAACCAATCCCACCTACGAGCAGTACTTC
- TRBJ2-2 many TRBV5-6 CASSLGPGELFF TGTGCCAGCAGCTTGGGGCCCGGGGAGCTGTTTTTT
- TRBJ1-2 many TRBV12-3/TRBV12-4 CASSLEPPDGYTF TGTGCCAGCAGTTTAGAACCCCCGGATGGCTACACCTTC
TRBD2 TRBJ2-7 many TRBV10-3 CAISDQLAGTYLSYEQYF TGTGCCATCAGTGACCAACTAGCGGGGACATACCTTTCCTACGAGCAGTACTTC
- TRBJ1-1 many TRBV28 CASRGRPEAFF TGTGCCTCCAGGGGAAGGCCTGAAGCTTTCTTT
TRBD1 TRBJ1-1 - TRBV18 CASSPQGGTEAFF TGTGCCAGCTCGCCTCAGGGGGGCACTGAAGCTTTCTTT
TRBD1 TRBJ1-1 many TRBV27 CASTATGAEMNTEAFF TGTGCCAGCACCGCGACAGGGGCCGAAATGAACACTGAAGCTTTCTTT